This T cell receptor (beta chain) emerged from a study of cytomegalovirus exposure and HLA in healthy donors. Study-level findings and limits: A later analysis linked a missense variant in DCLRE1C to the trimming of TCR beta V and J genes.

PCR employed 60 Vbeta and 13 Jbeta primers. The assay was immunoSEQ multiplex PCR, and TCRdb's table has in-frame clones only and misses some. Found here are around 140,000 clones, around four fifths of them singletons; the top ten hold 7.3%. This clone was seen a few times. The antigen is not known. Samples came from healthy bone marrow donors. Looked up from germline, CDR1 is MDHEN and CDR2 is SYDVKM. There are 12 residues in the CDR3. With 1 base removed from V and 3 bases from J, the gap between germline ends came to 4 bases. The rearrangement joins TRBV28 to TRBJ2-7; D is unresolved. Sequencing input: PBMCs. This receptor was taken from a male donor in good health and CMV-seronegative. This chain's CDR3 is CASSLSGYEQYF. The CDR3 nucleotides are TGTGCCAGCAGTTTATCCGGCTACGAGCAGTACTTC.